The 15 T cell receptor beta chains in this list originate from one sample, sequenced in a study of glioma-infiltrating T cells. The iRepertoire nested amplicon-rescue multiplex PCR amplified TCR alpha and beta CDR3s from RNA. One entry per CDR3 protein, called by TCRdb with MiXCR from the multiplex PCR reads. The sample contains some 22,000 distinct CDR3 sequences, roughly 24% of which appear only once. Sequencing was performed on glioma tissue, nonneoplastic brain tissue, or PBMCs (not recorded which). Receptors were obtained from a human donor with low-grade glioma or glioblastoma, undergoing nonglioma brain surgery, or in good health (not recorded which).

This clonotype was seen repeatedly, ten times or more. This chain joins TRBV7-2 and TRBJ2-7; 7 bases are a match to TRBD1. The V and J ends lost 3 bases and 4 bases, in that order; junction bases with no gene match: 3. The CDR3 totals 13 residues. CDR1 SGHTA and CDR2 FQGNSA come from the germline V gene. The CDR3 DNA is TGTGCCAGCAGCTTGGACAGGAGGTACGAGCAGTACTTC. This gives the protein CASSLDRRYEQYF.

V and J are TRBV5-4 and TRBJ2-1, with D hard to call. CDR3 length: 15 residues. V was clipped by 4 bases and J by 3 bases, with 14 bases between them. Germline CDR1 is SGHNT and CDR2 is YYREEE (reference sequence). The CDR3 here is CASSRSMDGYNEQFF. CDR3 sequence (DNA): TGTGCCAGCAGCAGGAGCATGGACGGCTACAATGAGCAGTTCTTC. Looking up the rest from reference TRBV5-4 and TRBJ2-1 gives the full variable domain: ETGVTQSPTHLIKTRGQQVTLRCSSQSGHNTVSWYQQALGQGPQFIFQYYREEENGRGNFPPRFSGLQFPNYSSELNVNALELDDSALYLCASSRSMDGYNEQFFGPGTRLTVL.

This clonotype came up a few times. A much larger clone lies a single base off, so this may be a read error. The V and J genes are TRBV28 and TRBJ2-7; 7 nucleotides agree with TRBD1. V lost 1 base, J lost 3 bases, and 6 bases stayed unmatched. CDR3 size: 15 residues. Germline CDR1 and CDR2: MDHEN and SYDVKM. The CDR3 region is CASSLSPGQSYEQYF. The DNA of the CDR3 is TGTGCCAGCAGTTTATCCCCGGGACAGAGCTACGAGCAGTACTTC.

There are many counts of this clonotype. The chain uses TRBV6-6 and TRBJ1-1; maybe TRBD1 (6 bases). The CDR3 consists of 13 residues. Germline V gene data show CDR1 as MNHNY and CDR2 as SVGAGI (reference sequence). V dropped 2 bases and J dropped 6 bases, with 10 bases sitting between them. The CDR3 nucleotides read TGTGCCAGCAGTTACCAGGGGAGCGCTGAAGCTTTCTTT. It yields the protein CASSYQGSAEAFF.

This clonotype was observed many times. The chain uses TRBV6-1 and TRBJ2-7; D perhaps matches TRBD1 (6 bases). The germline CDR1 and CDR2 sequences are MNHNS and SASEGT. Trimming pared 6 bases from V and 3 bases from J, leaving 12 bases between. The CDR3 length is 13 residues. The CDR3 coding sequence is TGTGCCAGCAGCAGACAGGTCGGCTACGAGCAGTACTTC. Protein product: CASSRQVGYEQYF.

The chain recombines TRBV27 with TRBJ1-1; D is unclear. CDR3 length: 14 amino acids. From germline, CDR1 is MNHEY and CDR2 SMNVEV (reference sequence). The V end was cut by 6 bases, the J end by 0 bases, with 11 bases between. The CDR3 DNA reads TGTGCCAGCAGCTCCGGGCGAGTGAACACTGAAGCTTTCTTT. It specifies CASSSGRVNTEAFF.

As to this clonotype: A junction end diverges from the germline sequence, so it may reflect a read error. The chain employs TRBV4-3 and TRBJ1-6; tentative D call: TRBD1 (5 bases). CDR3 length equals 18 residues. CDR1 and CDR2 (germline): LGHNA, YSLEER. The DNA of the CDR3 is TGCGCCAGCAGCCAAGATGAGTTTTCAGGGTTCTACAATTCGCCCCTCCACTTT. Encoded protein: CASSQDEFSGFYNSPLHF.

This clonotype was counted at least ten times. V is TRBV20-1 and J is TRBJ2-1, with D maybe TRBD2 (6 bases). The CDR3 loop spans 14 amino acids. Germline CDR1 is DFQATT and CDR2 is SNEGSKA (reference sequence). V lost 5 bases, J lost 8 bases, and 19 bases lay in between. CDR3 sequence (DNA): TGCAGTGCTTGGCACCAGGAGGGTGGGTATGAGCAGTTCTTC. This sequence encodes CSAWHQEGGYEQFF.

This clonotype was seen only a few times. This chain uses TRBV9 with TRBJ2-7; perhaps TRBD1 as D (6 bases). The CDR3 extends over 15 amino acids. Trimming stripped 2 bases from V and 4 bases from J, with 16 bases between. Germline loops: CDR1 SGDLS, CDR2 YYNGEE. The CDR3 DNA reads TGTGCCAGCAGCGTTGCACAGGGTGGGGGATACGAGCAGTACTTC. The encoded protein is CASSVAQGGGYEQYF.

This clonotype was seen just once. The chain combines TRBV18 with TRBJ1-5, with D possibly TRBD1 on 5 matching bases. V gave up 8 bases and J gave up 5 bases, with 16 bases separating them. There are 14 residues in the CDR3. Germline CDR1 is KGHSH and CDR2 is LQKENI. CDR3 protein: CASRSGTDDQPQHF. As DNA, the CDR3 is TGTGCCAGCAGATCCGGGACGGATGATCAGCCCCAGCATTTT.

The table lists this clonotype with a count of one. A much larger clone sits a single nucleotide away, making a read error possible. The CDR3 DNA reads TGTGCCAGCAGTTTTCAACCTAGCACAGATACGCAGTATTTT. It yields the protein CASSFQPSTDTQYF. This chain joins TRBV27 and TRBJ2-3; no firm D call. Germline CDR1 MNHEY, CDR2 SMNVEV (reference sequence). CDR3 length equals 14 residues. Trimming shortened V by 3 bases and J by 0 bases, and 7 bases separated the two germline ends.

This clonotype was recorded at least ten times. The rearrangement joins TRBV20-1 to TRBJ1-5; 8 nucleotides agree with TRBD1. Germline lookup yields CDR1 DFQATT and CDR2 SNEGSKA (reference sequence). There are 12 residues in the CDR3. V lost 6 bases, J lost 7 bases, and 5 bases stayed unmatched. CDR3 sequence (DNA): TGCAGTGCAGACAGGGGAGGACAGCCCCAGCATTTT. Encoded protein: CSADRGGQPQHF.

As to this clonotype: A single base separates this from a much larger clone, so it may be a read error. The chain combines TRBV6-2 or TRBV6-3 with TRBJ1-1, with D perhaps TRBD1 (6 bases). Germline V CDR1 and CDR2: MNHEY, SVGEGT. Between the trimmed V and J ends, which lost 8 bases and 5 bases, there was a span of 15 bases. The CDR3 runs 13 residues. CDR3 loop: CASRAGVGTEAFF. The CDR3 DNA sequence: TGTGCCAGCCGGGCAGGGGTAGGAACTGAAGCTTTCTTT.

A few counts support this clonotype. This chain connects TRBV12-3 or TRBV12-4 to TRBJ2-1; TRBD2 matches at 12 bases. The CDR3 is 15 residues long. V lost 2 bases to trimming and J lost 11 bases; unmatched junction nucleotides: 7. The CDR3: CASSLKASGGGQQFF. Written as DNA, the CDR3 is TGTGCCAGCAGTTTAAAGGCTAGCGGGGGGGGCCAGCAGTTCTTC.

Comment on this clonotype: Germline and junction disagree at one end, which may indicate a read error. This chain connects TRBV25-1 to TRBJ1-1; D remains ambiguous. Germline-derived CDR1 and CDR2 are MGHDK and SYGVNS. The CDR3 loop spans 13 amino acids. The CDR3 coding sequence is TGTGCCAGCAGAGGCCCCATGAACACTGAGGCTTCCTTT. It codes for CASRGPMNTEASF.